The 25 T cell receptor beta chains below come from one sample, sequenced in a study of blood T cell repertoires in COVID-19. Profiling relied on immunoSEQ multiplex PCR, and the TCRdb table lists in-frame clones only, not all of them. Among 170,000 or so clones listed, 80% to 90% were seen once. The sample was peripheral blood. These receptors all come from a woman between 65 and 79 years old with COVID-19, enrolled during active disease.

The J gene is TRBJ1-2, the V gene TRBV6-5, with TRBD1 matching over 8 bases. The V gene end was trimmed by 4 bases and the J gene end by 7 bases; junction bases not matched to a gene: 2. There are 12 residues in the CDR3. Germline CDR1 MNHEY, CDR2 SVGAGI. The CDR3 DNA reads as TGTGCCAGCAGTTTCACAGGGGGTGGCTACACCTTC. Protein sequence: CASSFTGGGYTF.

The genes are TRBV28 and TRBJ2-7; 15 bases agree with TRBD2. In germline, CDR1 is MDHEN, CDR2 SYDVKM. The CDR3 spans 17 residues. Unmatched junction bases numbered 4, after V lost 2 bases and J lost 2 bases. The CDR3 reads CASSLPGLAGGAYEQYF. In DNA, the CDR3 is TGTGCCAGCAGTTTACCGGGACTAGCGGGAGGTGCCTACGAGCAGTACTTC.

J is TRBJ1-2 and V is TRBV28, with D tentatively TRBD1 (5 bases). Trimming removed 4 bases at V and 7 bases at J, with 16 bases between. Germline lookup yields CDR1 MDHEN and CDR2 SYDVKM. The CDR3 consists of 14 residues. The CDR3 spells CASSSPGGSIGYTF. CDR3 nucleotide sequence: TGTGCCAGCAGTTCCCCGGGGGGTTCGATTGGCTACACCTTC.

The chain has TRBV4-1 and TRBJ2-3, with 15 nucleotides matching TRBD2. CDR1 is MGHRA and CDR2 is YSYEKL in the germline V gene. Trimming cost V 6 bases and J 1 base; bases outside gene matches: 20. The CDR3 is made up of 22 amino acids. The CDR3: CASRKSPYPGLAGGLRTDTQYF. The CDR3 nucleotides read TGCGCCAGCAGAAAATCACCCTACCCGGGACTAGCGGGAGGCCTCCGCACAGATACGCAGTATTTT.

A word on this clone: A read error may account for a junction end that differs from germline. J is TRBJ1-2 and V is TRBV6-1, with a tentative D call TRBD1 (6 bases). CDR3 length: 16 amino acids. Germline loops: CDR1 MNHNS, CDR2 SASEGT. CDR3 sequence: CASREGQKIRSFGYTF. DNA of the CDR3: TGTGCCAGCAGGGAAGGACAGAAGATAAGGTCGTTCGGCTACACCTTC.

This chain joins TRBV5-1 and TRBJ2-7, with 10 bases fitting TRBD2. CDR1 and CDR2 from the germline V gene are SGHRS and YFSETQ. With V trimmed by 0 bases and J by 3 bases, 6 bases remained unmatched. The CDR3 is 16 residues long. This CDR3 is CASSLVLAGVNYEQYF. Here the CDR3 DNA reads TGCGCCAGCAGCTTGGTGCTAGCGGGAGTGAACTACGAGCAGTACTTC.

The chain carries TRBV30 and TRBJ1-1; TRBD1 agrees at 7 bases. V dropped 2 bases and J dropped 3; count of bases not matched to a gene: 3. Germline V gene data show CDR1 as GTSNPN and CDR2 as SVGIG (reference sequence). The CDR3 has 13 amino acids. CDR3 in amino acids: CAWSSTGDTEAFF. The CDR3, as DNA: TGTGCCTGGAGTAGCACAGGGGACACTGAAGCTTTCTTT. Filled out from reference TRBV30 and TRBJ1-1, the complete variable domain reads SQTIHQWPATLVQPVGSPLSLECTVEGTSNPNLYWYRQAAGRGLQLLFYSVGIGQISSEVPQNLSASRPQDRQFILSSKKLLLSDSGFYLCAWSSTGDTEAFFGQGTRLTVV.

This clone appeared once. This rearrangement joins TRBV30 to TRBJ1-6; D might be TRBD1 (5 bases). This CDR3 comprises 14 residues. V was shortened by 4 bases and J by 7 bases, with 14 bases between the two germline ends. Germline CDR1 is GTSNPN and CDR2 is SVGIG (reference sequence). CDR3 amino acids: CAWNPREGNSPLHF. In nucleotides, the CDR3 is TGTGCCTGGAACCCCAGGGAGGGCAATTCACCCCTCCACTTT.

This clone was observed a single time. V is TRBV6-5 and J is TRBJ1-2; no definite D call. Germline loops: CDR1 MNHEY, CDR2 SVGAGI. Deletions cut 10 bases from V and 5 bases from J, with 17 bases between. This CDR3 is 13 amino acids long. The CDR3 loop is CATKAAAGYGYTF. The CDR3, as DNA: TGTGCCACCAAGGCGGCCGCGGGGTATGGCTACACCTTC.

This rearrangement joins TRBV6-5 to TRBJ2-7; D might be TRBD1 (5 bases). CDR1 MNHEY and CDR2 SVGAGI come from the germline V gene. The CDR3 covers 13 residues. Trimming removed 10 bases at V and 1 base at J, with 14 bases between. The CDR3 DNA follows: TGTGCCACCTCAGGAGACAGTTCCTACGAGCAGTACTTC. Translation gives CATSGDSSYEQYF.

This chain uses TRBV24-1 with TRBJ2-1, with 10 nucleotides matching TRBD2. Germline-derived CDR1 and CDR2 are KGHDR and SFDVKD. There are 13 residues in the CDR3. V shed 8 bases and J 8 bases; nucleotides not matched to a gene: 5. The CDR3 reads CATTSGGADEQFF. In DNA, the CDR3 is TGTGCCACCACTAGCGGGGGAGCCGATGAGCAGTTCTTC.

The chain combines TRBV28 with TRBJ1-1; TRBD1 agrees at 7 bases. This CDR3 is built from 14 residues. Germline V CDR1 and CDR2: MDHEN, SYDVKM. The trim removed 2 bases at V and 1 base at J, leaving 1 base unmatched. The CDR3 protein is CASSLGTANTEAFF. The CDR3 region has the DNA TGTGCCAGCAGTTTAGGGACAGCGAACACTGAAGCTTTCTTT.

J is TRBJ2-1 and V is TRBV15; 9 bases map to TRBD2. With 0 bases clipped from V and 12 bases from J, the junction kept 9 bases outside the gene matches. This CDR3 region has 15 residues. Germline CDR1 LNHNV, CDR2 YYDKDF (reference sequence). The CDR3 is CATSRDRLAGRGQFF. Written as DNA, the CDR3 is TGTGCCACCAGCAGAGATCGGCTAGCGGGGCGGGGGCAGTTCTTC.

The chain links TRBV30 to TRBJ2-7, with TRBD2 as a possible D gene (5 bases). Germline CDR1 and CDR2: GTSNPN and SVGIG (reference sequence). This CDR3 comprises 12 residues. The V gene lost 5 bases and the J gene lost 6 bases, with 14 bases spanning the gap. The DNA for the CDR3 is TGTGCCTGGGGTCGGGGTATAATCGAGCAGTACTTC. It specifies CAWGRGIIEQYF.

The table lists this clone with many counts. CDR3 region: CASSRGQGGTEAFF. As DNA, the CDR3 is TGTGCCAGCAGCCGGGGACAGGGCGGCACTGAAGCTTTCTTT. The V gene is TRBV5-4, the J gene TRBJ1-1, with TRBD1 matching over 9 bases. Germline CDR1 is SGHNT and CDR2 is YYREEE (reference sequence). CDR3 length: 14 amino acids. V was pared by 4 bases and J by 4 bases, with 5 bases of the junction left unmatched.

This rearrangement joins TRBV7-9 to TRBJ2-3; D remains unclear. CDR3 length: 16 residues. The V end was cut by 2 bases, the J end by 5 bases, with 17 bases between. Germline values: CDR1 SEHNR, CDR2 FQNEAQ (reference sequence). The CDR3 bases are TGTGCCAGCAGCTTAAAGTCGGGTTCTGTACTAGATACGCAGTATTTT. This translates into CASSLKSGSVLDTQYF.

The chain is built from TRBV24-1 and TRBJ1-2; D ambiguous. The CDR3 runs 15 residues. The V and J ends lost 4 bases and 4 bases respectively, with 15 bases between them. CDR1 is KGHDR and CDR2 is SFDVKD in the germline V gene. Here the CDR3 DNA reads TGTGCCACCAGTGACGGAGGCATTTCCCCCTATGGCTACACCTTC. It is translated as CATSDGGISPYGYTF.

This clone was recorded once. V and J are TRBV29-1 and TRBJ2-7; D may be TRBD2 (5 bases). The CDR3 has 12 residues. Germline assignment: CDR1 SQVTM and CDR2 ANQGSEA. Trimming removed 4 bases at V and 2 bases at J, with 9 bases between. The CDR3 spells CSVGGDPYEQYF. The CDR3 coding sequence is TGCAGCGTTGGGGGAGATCCCTACGAGCAGTACTTC.

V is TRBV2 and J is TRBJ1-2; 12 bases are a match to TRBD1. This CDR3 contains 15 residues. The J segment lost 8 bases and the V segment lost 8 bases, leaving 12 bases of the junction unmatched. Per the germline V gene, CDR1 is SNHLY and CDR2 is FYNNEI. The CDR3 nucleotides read TGTGCCAGCTCCGGGACAGGGGGCATTCTGCGGGGCTACACCTTC. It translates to CASSGTGGILRGYTF. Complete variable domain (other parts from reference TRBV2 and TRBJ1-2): EPEVTQTPSHQVTQMGQEVILRCVPISNHLYFYWYRQILGQKVEFLVSFYNNEISEKSEIFDDQFSVERPDGSNFTLKIRSTKLEDSAMYFCASSGTGGILRGYTFGSGTRLTVV.

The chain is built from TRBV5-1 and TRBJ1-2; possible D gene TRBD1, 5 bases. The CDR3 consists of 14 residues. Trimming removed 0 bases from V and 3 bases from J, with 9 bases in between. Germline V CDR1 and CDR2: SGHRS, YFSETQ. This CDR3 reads CASSLGQNYYGYTF. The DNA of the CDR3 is TGCGCCAGCAGCTTGGGACAGAACTACTATGGCTACACCTTC.

The CDR3 protein is CASSLGGTGEQFF. DNA of the CDR3: TGTGCCAGCAGCCTCGGGGGGACAGGGGAGCAGTTCTTC. V is TRBV12-3 or TRBV12-4 and J is TRBJ2-1; 9 bases fit TRBD1. J gave up 10 bases and V 6 bases, and 7 bases lay outside the gene matches. This CDR3 has 13 residues.

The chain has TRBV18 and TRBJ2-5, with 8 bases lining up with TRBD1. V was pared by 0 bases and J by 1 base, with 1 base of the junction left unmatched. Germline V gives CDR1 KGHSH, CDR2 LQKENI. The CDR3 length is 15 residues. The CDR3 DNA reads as TGTGCCAGCTCACCACCGGGACAGGTCCAAGAGACCCAGTACTTC. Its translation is CASSPPGQVQETQYF. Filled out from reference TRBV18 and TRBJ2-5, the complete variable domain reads NAGVMQNPRHLVRRRGQEARLRCSPMKGHSHVYWYRQLPEEGLKFMVYLQKENIIDESGMPKERFSAEFPKEGPSILRIQQVVRGDSAAYFCASSPPGQVQETQYFGPGTRLLVL.

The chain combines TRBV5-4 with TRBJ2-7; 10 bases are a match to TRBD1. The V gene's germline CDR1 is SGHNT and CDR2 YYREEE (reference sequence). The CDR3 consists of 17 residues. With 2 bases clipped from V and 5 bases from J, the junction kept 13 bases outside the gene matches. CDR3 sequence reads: CASSFSLSGQGVHEQYF. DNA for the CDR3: TGTGCCAGCAGCTTCTCGCTCTCCGGACAGGGGGTCCACGAGCAGTACTTC.

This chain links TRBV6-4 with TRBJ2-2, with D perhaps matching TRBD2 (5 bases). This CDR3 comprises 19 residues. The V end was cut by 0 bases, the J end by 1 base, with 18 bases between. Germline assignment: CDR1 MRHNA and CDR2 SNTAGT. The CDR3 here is CASSDSRSGVPLNTGELFF. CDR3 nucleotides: TGTGCCAGCAGTGACTCTCGAAGCGGAGTCCCCCTGAACACCGGGGAGCTGTTTTTT.

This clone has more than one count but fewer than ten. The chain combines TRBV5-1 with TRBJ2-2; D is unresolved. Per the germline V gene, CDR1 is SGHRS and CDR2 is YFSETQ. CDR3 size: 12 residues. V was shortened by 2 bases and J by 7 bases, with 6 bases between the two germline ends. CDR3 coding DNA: TGCGCCAGCAGCTTAGCTTACGGGGAGCTGTTTTTT. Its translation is CASSLAYGELFF. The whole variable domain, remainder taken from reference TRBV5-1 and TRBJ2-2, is KAGVTQTPRYLIKTRGQQVTLSCSPISGHRSVSWYQQTPGQGLQFLFEYFSETQRNKGNFPGRFSGRQFSNSRSEMNVSTLELGDSALYLCASSLAYGELFFGEGSRLTVL.